A single sample is the source of the 25 T cell receptor beta chains below, sequenced in a study of shared clonotypes between healthy human individuals. Using immunoSEQ multiplex PCR, the repertoire was profiled, and TCRdb retains in-frame clones only, with some absent. The data hold 800,000 or so clones, with 96% observed a single time. The naive CD8 subset, CD45RO-negative cells positively selected for CCR7, excluded terminally differentiated effector memory CD45RA+ cells. Material for sequencing was naive CD8+ T cells sorted from blood. All receptors come from a man aged 25 to 40 in good health.

This chain joins TRBV7-8 and TRBJ1-4; 9 positions agree with TRBD1. J lost 7 bases, V lost 1 base, and 4 bases had no gene match. The CDR3 has 15 amino acids. CDR1 is SGHVS, CDR2 FQNEAQ, per germline. The chain's CDR3 is CASSLEQGAREKLFF. DNA for the CDR3: TGTGCCAGCAGCTTAGAACAGGGGGCGCGTGAAAAACTGTTTTTT.

V gene TRBV7-9 combines with J gene TRBJ2-5; TRBD1 aligns across 7 bases. CDR1 SEHNR and CDR2 FQNEAQ come from the germline V gene (reference sequence). This CDR3 has 15 residues. Trimming at V came to 4 bases and at J to 5 bases, leaving 10 bases not matched to a gene. Here the CDR3 reads CASSSGQAGTETQYF. The CDR3 DNA reads TGTGCCAGCAGCTCAGGACAGGCGGGCACGGAGACCCAGTACTTC. Filled out from reference TRBV7-9 and TRBJ2-5, the complete variable domain reads DTGVSQNPRHKITKRGQNVTFRCDPISEHNRLYWYRQTLGQGPEFLTYFQNEAQLEKSRLLSDRFSAERPKGSFSTLEIQRTEQGDSAMYLCASSSGQAGTETQYFGPGTRLLVL.

The chain joins TRBV6-5 to TRBJ2-5; TRBD2 matches 12 bases. Germline CDR1 is MNHEY and CDR2 is SVGAGI. This CDR3 comprises 15 residues. V gave up 5 bases and J gave up 0 bases; unmatched junction bases: 1. CDR3 in amino acids: CASSRTSGDQETQYF. CDR3 sequence (DNA): TGTGCCAGCAGTCGGACTAGCGGGGACCAAGAGACCCAGTACTTC.

The CDR3 here is CASSEVSSRVLNTEAFF. The CDR3 coding sequence is TGTGCCAGCAGTGAAGTTAGTAGCAGGGTCTTGAACACTGAAGCTTTCTTT. The chain joins TRBV6-1 to TRBJ1-1, with TRBD1 as a possible D gene (5 bases). Germline loops: CDR1 MNHNS, CDR2 SASEGT. This CDR3 is built from 17 residues. Trimming took off 1 base at V and 0 bases at J, with 15 bases between the two ends.

The J gene is TRBJ2-7, the V gene TRBV18; perhaps TRBD1 as D (6 bases). Trimming stripped 5 bases from V and 5 bases from J, with 19 bases between. CDR3 length equals 15 residues. CDR1 KGHSH and CDR2 LQKENI come from the germline V gene. Written as DNA, the CDR3 is TGTGCCAGCTCATCGTTAAACAGGGTTTACGACGAGCAGTACTTC. Translation gives CASSSLNRVYDEQYF.

This sequence joins TRBV5-1 and TRBJ2-7; D not certain. CDR1 is SGHRS, CDR2 YFSETQ, per germline. V dropped 0 bases and J dropped 5 bases, with 9 bases sitting between them. The CDR3 length is 13 residues. The DNA for the CDR3 is TGCGCCAGCAGCTTGGAGGGCAACGACGAGCAGTACTTC. This codes for CASSLEGNDEQYF.

The chain joins TRBV2 to TRBJ2-3, with D possibly TRBD1 on 6 matching bases. The CDR3 spans 15 residues. V was pared by 6 bases and J by 3 bases, with 16 bases between. The germline gives CDR1 SNHLY, CDR2 FYNNEI. CDR3 residues: CASRVSPGETDTQYF. For the CDR3, the DNA is TGTGCCAGCAGGGTGTCGCCAGGGGAAACAGATACGCAGTATTTT.

This clone appeared a single time. One end of the junction does not line up with germline, which may come from a read error. The chain carries TRBV5-6 and TRBJ1-1; no firm D call. The germline V gene encodes CDR1 SGHDT and CDR2 YYEEEE. The CDR3 has 13 residues. CDR3 region: CARSLIGKPEAFF. The CDR3 DNA reads as TGTGCCAGAAGCTTGATTGGGAAACCTGAAGCTTTCTTT. The complete variable domain, with remaining parts taken from reference TRBV5-6 and TRBJ1-1, reads DAGVTQSPTHLIKTRGQQVTLRCSPKSGHDTVSWYQQALGQGPQFIFQYYEEEERQRGNFPDRFSGHQFPNYSSELNVNALLLGDSALYLCARSLIGKPEAFFGQGTRLTVV.

This sequence joins TRBV6-5 and TRBJ1-1, with 8 bases that match TRBD1. This CDR3 has 15 residues. J was trimmed by 3 bases and V by 0 bases; bases with no gene match: 3. Per germline, CDR1 MNHEY and CDR2 SVGAGI. CDR3 residues: CASSYSTGGYTEAFF. The CDR3 coding sequence is TGTGCCAGCAGTTACTCCACAGGGGGATACACTGAAGCTTTCTTT.

The gene calls are TRBV11-3 and TRBJ2-1; D uncertain. The germline gives CDR1 SGHNT, CDR2 YENEEA. This CDR3 region has 11 residues. With 5 bases removed from V and 8 bases from J, the gap between germline ends came to 7 bases. The CDR3 nucleotides read TGTGCCAGCAGCGACTTGGATGAGCAGTTCTTC. Its translation: CASSDLDEQFF.

This clone was detected once. The chain joins TRBV2 to TRBJ1-1; D not certain. The CDR3 extends over 14 amino acids. CDR1 is SNHLY, CDR2 FYNNEI, per germline. V was clipped by 0 bases and J by 11 bases, with 16 bases between them. CDR3 nucleotides: TGTGCCAGCAGTGAAGCATCAAGCGGAGGCCTCGCTTTCTTT. It encodes CASSEASSGGLAFF.

The genes are TRBV5-6 and TRBJ2-6; D ambiguous. This CDR3 is 15 amino acids long. Trimming removed 4 bases at V and 0 bases at J, with 8 bases between. The germline V gene encodes CDR1 SGHDT and CDR2 YYEEEE. CDR3 residues: CASSPPDSGANVLTF. CDR3 nucleotides: TGTGCCAGCAGCCCTCCAGACTCTGGGGCCAACGTCCTGACTTTC.

The chain uses TRBV7-2 and TRBJ2-1, with TRBD2 identical over 9 bases. The CDR3 contains 15 residues. CDR1 is SGHTA, CDR2 FQGNSA, per germline. The junction had 6 bases not matched to a gene; V was cut back by 5 bases and J by 4 bases. CDR3 bases: TGTGCCAGCAGCCCTATAGCGGGAGCTTACAATGAGCAGTTCTTC. It translates to CASSPIAGAYNEQFF. The whole variable domain, filled in from reference TRBV7-2 and TRBJ2-1, reads GAGVSQSPSNKVTEKGKDVELRCDPISGHTALYWYRQSLGQGLEFLIYFQGNSAPDKSGLPSDRFSAERTGGSVSTLTIQRTQQEDSAVYLCASSPIAGAYNEQFFGPGTRLTVL.

The DNA of the CDR3 is TGTGCCAGCAGCCCACCAGGGGCCACCCCGCAGAAGCAGTTCTTC. Translated: CASSPPGATPQKQFF. V usage is TRBV11-3 and J usage is TRBJ2-1; D is perhaps TRBD1 (6 bases). The germline V and J ends were trimmed by 5 bases and 11 bases, with 22 bases remaining between them. CDR3 size: 15 residues. Germline assignment: CDR1 SGHNT and CDR2 YENEEA.

This sequence joins TRBV2 and TRBJ1-4, with D tentatively TRBD1 (6 bases). V lost 3 bases, J lost 12 bases, and 14 bases lay in between. The V gene's germline CDR1 is SNHLY and CDR2 FYNNEI. This CDR3 region has 13 residues. The CDR3 nucleotides are TGTGCCAGCAGTGACCACCCAGGGGAAGAACTGTTTTTT. The encoded protein is CASSDHPGEELFF.

V usage is TRBV7-9 and J usage is TRBJ2-3; TRBD2 matches at 14 bases. The CDR3 has 16 amino acids. Unmatched junction bases numbered 2, after V lost 1 base and J lost 5 bases. Germline loops: CDR1 SEHNR, CDR2 FQNEAQ (reference sequence). The CDR3 sequence: CASSLETSGRGDTQYF. CDR3 sequence (DNA): TGTGCCAGCAGCTTAGAGACTAGCGGGAGGGGAGATACGCAGTATTTT.

This clone was detected once. The chain has TRBV13 and TRBJ1-1; D may be TRBD1 (5 bases). The CDR3 extends over 16 amino acids. Trimming removed 5 bases from V and 3 bases from J, with 19 bases in between. CDR1 and CDR2 from the germline V gene are PRHDT and FYEKMQ (reference sequence). DNA of the CDR3: TGTGCCAGCAGCCTAACGGCGGGGGAGGTCGACACTGAAGCTTTCTTT. This encodes CASSLTAGEVDTEAFF.

CDR3 in DNA: TGTGCCAGCAGCCGAGAGGGAGTCGCAGATACGCAGTATTTT. Amino acids: CASSREGVADTQYF. The genes are TRBV7-3 and TRBJ2-3, with D perhaps TRBD2 (5 bases). The CDR3 contains 14 residues. V lost 5 bases, J lost 4 bases, and 13 bases lay in between. Per germline, CDR1 SGHTA and CDR2 FQGTGA.

About this clone itself: Being one base from a much bigger clone, this may be a read error. This chain joins TRBV2 and TRBJ2-7; 11 bases are shared with TRBD1. Germline-derived CDR1 and CDR2 are SNHLY and FYNNEI. The V and J ends lost 6 bases and 3 bases, in that order; junction bases with no gene match: 4. The CDR3 runs to 14 residues. CDR3 residues: CASRPGTGGYEQYF. Written as DNA, the CDR3 is TGTGCCAGCAGGCCCGGGACAGGGGGCTACGAGCAGTACTTC.

This chain links TRBV5-1 with TRBJ2-7, with D perhaps TRBD1 (6 bases). CDR1 is SGHRS, CDR2 YFSETQ, per germline. The CDR3 spans 15 residues. V was pared by 2 bases and J by 2 bases, with 14 bases between. The CDR3 spells CASSLEGTHAYEQYF. The CDR3 DNA is TGCGCCAGCAGCTTAGAGGGGACACATGCCTACGAGCAGTACTTC.

J is TRBJ1-2 and V is TRBV7-9, with D perhaps TRBD1 (6 bases). CDR1 is SEHNR and CDR2 is FQNEAQ in the germline V gene (reference sequence). The length of the CDR3 is 15 residues. V lost 2 bases and J 5 bases, leaving 15 bases between the germline ends. Here the CDR3 reads CASSLNIAGAYGYTF. The CDR3 coding sequence is TGTGCCAGCAGCTTAAACATCGCGGGGGCGTATGGCTACACCTTC.

The chain carries TRBV10-2 and TRBJ2-7; D gene ambiguous. CDR3 length equals 13 residues. CDR1 is WSHSY, CDR2 SAAADI, per germline. V was shortened by 5 bases and J by 3 bases, with 11 bases between the two germline ends. The CDR3 bases are TGCGCCAGCAGTCCCTACAAGAGCTACGAGCAGTACTTC. This codes for CASSPYKSYEQYF.

Note on this clone: This specimen includes other DNA sequences encoding the same CDR3. This chain uses TRBV5-1 with TRBJ2-7; possibly TRBD1 or TRBD2 for D (6 bases each). V was pared by 2 bases and J by 2 bases, with 8 bases between. Germline CDR1 is SGHRS and CDR2 is YFSETQ. The CDR3 runs to 13 residues. This chain's CDR3 is CASSFRGPYEQYF. The CDR3 bases are TGCGCCAGCAGCTTCCGGGGGCCCTACGAGCAGTACTTC.

The genes are TRBV7-9 and TRBJ2-2, with D perhaps TRBD2 (5 bases). Germline loops: CDR1 SEHNR, CDR2 FQNEAQ (reference sequence). The CDR3 consists of 15 residues. Trimming cost V 5 bases and J 3 bases, with 13 bases left between them. The DNA for the CDR3 is TGTGCCAGCAGCCCCAGAGGGTCCGACACCGGGGAGCTGTTTTTT. It is translated as CASSPRGSDTGELFF.

The chain links TRBV7-2 to TRBJ2-7; D perhaps matches TRBD2 (6 bases). V was clipped by 1 base and J by 2 bases, with 12 bases between them. The germline V gene has CDR1 SGHTA and CDR2 FQGNSA. There are 15 residues in the CDR3. The CDR3 here is CASSLGPSATYEQYF. The DNA for the CDR3 is TGTGCCAGCAGCTTAGGCCCTAGCGCGACCTACGAGCAGTACTTC.